The present entry profiles one T cell receptor beta chain with its context. One end of the junction does not line up with germline, which may come from a read error. Methods used by the authors: Amplified reference gene primers provided the basis for estimating nucleated cell counts. Using immunoSEQ multiplex PCR, the repertoire was profiled, and TCRdb retains in-frame clones only, with some absent. V, J and clone size were drawn from that table, and D and trimming were deduced from the DNA. This table holds fewer than 70,000 clones, about 85% found once. This entry is derived from a study of blood T cell repertoires in COVID-19. Study summary: Sources were T cells, B-cell-depleted T cells, or PBMCs; the material itself was cDNA or gDNA.

Sequencing input: peripheral blood. The receptor was isolated from a woman in her 70s with active COVID-19.

The CDR3 loop is CASSIEQGGGFYGQYF. CDR3 nucleotides: TGCGCCAGCAGCATCGAACAGGGGGGTGGCTTCTACGGGCAGTACTTC. The V call is TRBV5-1, the J call TRBJ2-7, with 8 bases that match TRBD1. The CDR3 extends over 16 amino acids. Germline V gene sequence: CDR1 SGHRS, CDR2 YFSETQ.